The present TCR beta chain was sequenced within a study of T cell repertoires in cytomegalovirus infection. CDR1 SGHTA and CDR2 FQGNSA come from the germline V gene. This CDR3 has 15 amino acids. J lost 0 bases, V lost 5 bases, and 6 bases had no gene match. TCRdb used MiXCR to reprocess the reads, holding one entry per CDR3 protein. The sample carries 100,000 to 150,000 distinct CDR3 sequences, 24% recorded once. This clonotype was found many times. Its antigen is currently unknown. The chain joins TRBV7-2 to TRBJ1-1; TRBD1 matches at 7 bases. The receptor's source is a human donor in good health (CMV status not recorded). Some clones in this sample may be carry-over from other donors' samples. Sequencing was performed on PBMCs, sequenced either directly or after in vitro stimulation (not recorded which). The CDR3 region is CASSLRQGMNTEAFF. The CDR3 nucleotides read TGTGCCAGCAGCCTCAGACAGGGCATGAACACTGAAGCTTTCTTT. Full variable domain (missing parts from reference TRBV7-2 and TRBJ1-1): GAGVSQSPSNKVTEKGKDVELRCDPISGHTALYWYRQSLGQGLEFLIYFQGNSAPDKSGLPSDRFSAERTGGSVSTLTIQRTQQEDSAVYLCASSLRQGMNTEAFFGQGTRLTVV.